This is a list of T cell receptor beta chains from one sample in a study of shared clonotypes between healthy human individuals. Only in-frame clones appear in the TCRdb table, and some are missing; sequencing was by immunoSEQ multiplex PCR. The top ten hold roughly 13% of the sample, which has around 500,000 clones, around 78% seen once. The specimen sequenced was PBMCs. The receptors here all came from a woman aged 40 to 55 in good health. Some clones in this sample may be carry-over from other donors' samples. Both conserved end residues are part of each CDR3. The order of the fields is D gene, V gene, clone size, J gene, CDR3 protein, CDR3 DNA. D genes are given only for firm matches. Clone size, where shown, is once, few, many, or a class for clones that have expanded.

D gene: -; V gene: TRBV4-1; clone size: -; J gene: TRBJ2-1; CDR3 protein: CASSQVRLGYNEQFF; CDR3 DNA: TGCGCCAGCAGCCAAGTCCGACTAGGATACAATGAGCAGTTCTTC
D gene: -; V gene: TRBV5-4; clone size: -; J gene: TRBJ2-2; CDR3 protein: CASSPGLNTGELFF; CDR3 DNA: TGTGCCAGCAGCCCCGGACTAAATACCGGGGAGCTGTTTTTT
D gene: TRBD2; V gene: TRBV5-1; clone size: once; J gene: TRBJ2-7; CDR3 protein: CASSLAGGASIYEQYF; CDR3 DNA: TGCGCCAGCAGCTTGGCCGGGGGGGCGTCTATTTACGAGCAGTACTTC
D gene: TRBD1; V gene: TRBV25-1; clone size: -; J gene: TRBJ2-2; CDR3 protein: CASSSTGVTGELFF; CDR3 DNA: TGTGCCAGCAGCTCGACAGGGGTGACCGGGGAGCTGTTTTTT
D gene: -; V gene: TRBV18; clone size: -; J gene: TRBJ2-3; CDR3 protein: CASSPRQSSTDTQYF; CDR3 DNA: TGTGCCAGCTCACCACGGCAGTCTAGCACAGATACGCAGTATTTT
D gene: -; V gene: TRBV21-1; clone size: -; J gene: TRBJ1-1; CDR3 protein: CASSKTEAFF; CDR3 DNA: TGTGCCAGCAGCAAGACTGAAGCTTTCTTT
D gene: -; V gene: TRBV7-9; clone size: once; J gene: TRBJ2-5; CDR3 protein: CASSSLGRTVQETQYF; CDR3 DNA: TGTGCCAGCAGCTCCCTCGGCCGGACAGTACAAGAGACCCAGTACTTC
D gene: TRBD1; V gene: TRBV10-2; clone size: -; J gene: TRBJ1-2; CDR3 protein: CASRGQADYGYTF; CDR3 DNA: TGCGCCAGCAGAGGACAGGCCGACTATGGCTACACCTTC
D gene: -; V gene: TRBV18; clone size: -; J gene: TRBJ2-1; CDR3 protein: CASSRERTYNEQFF; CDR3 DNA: TGTGCCAGCTCACGGGAGCGAACCTACAATGAGCAGTTCTTC
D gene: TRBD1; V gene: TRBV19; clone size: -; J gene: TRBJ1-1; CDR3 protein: CASSRQGARGTEAFF; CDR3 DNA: TGTGCCAGTAGTCGACAGGGGGCACGGGGTACTGAAGCTTTCTTT
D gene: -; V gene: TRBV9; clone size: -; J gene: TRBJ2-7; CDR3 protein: CASSVGWDTDVHEQYF; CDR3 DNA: TGTGCCAGCAGCGTAGGGTGGGACACGGACGTCCACGAGCAGTACTTC
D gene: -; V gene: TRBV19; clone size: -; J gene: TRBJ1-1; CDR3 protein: CAISATGIDTEAFF; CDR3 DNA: TGTGCCATTAGCGCAACAGGGATCGACACTGAAGCTTTCTTT
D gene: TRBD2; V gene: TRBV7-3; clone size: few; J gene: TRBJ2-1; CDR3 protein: CASSLTLAGGGEQFF; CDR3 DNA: TGTGCCAGCAGCTTAACACTAGCGGGAGGTGGTGAGCAGTTCTTC
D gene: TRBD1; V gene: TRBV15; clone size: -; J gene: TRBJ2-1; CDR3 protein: CATSRDRDRGVDEQFF; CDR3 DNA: TGTGCCACCAGCAGAGACCGGGACAGGGGGGTCGATGAGCAGTTCTTC
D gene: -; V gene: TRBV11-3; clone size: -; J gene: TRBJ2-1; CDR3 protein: CASSLDSGSPATEQFF; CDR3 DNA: TGTGCCAGCAGCTTAGATTCTGGTTCCCCGGCTACTGAGCAGTTCTTC
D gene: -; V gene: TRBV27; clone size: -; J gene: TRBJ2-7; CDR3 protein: CASRRREQTEQYF; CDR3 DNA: TGTGCCAGCAGACGCCGGGAACAAACTGAGCAGTACTTC
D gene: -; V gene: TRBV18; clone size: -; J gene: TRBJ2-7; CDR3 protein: CASSPGDSSYEQYF; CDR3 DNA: TGTGCCAGCTCACCAGGGGACTCCTCCTACGAGCAGTACTTC
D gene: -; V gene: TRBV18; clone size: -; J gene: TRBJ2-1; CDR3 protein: CASSPRDFGGEQFF; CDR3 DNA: TGTGCCAGCTCACCACGGGACTTTGGAGGTGAGCAGTTCTTC
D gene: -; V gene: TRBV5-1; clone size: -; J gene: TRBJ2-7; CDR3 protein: CASSLGQTSYEQYF; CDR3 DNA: TGCGCCAGCAGCTTAGGACAGACCTCCTACGAGCAGTACTTC
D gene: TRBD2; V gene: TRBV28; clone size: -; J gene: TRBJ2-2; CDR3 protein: CASSFLSGRAPGELFF; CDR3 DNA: TGTGCCAGCAGTTTTCTTAGCGGGAGGGCCCCCGGGGAGCTGTTTTTT
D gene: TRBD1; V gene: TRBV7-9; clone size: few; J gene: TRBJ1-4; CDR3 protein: CASSLWQGANEKLFF; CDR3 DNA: TGTGCCAGCAGCTTATGGCAGGGGGCGAACGAAAAACTGTTTTTT
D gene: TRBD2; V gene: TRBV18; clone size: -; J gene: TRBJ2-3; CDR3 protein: CASSPTSGETDTQYF; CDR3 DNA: TGTGCCAGCTCACCTACTAGCGGGGAGACAGATACGCAGTATTTT
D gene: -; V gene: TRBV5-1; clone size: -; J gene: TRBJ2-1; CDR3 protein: CASSWAGANYNEQFF; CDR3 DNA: TGCGCCAGCAGCTGGGCAGGCGCGAACTACAATGAGCAGTTCTTC
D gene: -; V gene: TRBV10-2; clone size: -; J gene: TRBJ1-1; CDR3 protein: CASSESGPMNTEAFF; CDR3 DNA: TGCGCCAGCAGTGAGTCGGGCCCCATGAACACTGAAGCTTTCTTT
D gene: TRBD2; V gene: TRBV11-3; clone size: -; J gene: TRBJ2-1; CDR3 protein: CASSPGGNSYNEQFF; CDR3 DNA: TGTGCCAGCAGCCCGGGGGGGAACTCCTACAATGAGCAGTTCTTC
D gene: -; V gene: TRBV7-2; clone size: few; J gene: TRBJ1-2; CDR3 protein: CASGQGQGYGYTF; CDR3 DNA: TGTGCCAGCGGGCAGGGTCAGGGGTATGGCTACACCTTC
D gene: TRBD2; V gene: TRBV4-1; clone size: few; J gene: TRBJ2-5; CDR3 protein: CASSQVVLAGGLLQETQYF; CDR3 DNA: TGCGCCAGCAGCCAAGTTGTCCTAGCGGGAGGCTTACTTCAAGAGACCCAGTACTTC
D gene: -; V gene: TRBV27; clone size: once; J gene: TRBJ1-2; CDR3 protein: CASSLKQGGYGYTF; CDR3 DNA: TGTGCCAGCAGTTTAAAACAGGGCGGCTATGGCTACACCTTC
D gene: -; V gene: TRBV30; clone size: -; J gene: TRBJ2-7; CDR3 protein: CAWSVLGKTYEQYF; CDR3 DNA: TGTGCCTGGAGTGTACTAGGGAAAACCTACGAGCAGTACTTC
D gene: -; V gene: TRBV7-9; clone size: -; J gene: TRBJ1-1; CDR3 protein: CASSLGGRVTEAFF; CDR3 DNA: TGTGCCAGCAGCTTAGGGGGGAGGGTCACTGAAGCTTTCTTT
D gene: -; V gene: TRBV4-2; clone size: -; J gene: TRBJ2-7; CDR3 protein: CASSQEAQGAGYYEQYF; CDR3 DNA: TGTGCCAGCAGCCAAGAGGCCCAAGGGGCGGGATACTACGAGCAGTACTTC
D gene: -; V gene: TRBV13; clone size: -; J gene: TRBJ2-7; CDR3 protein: CASSPGLEKQYF; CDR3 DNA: TGTGCCAGCAGCCCCGGACTTGAAAAGCAGTACTTC
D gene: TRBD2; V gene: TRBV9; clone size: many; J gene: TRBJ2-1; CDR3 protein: CASSVVGAGEQFF; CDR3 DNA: TGTGCCAGCAGCGTAGTAGGAGCGGGAGAGCAGTTCTTC
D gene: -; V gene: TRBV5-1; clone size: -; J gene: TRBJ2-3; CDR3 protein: CASSLQEVGTDTQYF; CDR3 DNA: TGCGCCAGCAGCTTGCAGGAAGTGGGCACAGATACGCAGTATTTT
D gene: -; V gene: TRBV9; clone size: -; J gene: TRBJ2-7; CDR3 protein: CASSPRLILYEQYF; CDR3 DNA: TGTGCCAGCAGCCCCCGACTCATCCTCTACGAGCAGTACTTC
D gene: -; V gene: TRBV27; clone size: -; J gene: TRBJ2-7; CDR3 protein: CASSSREPSGSYEQYF; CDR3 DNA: TGTGCCAGCAGTTCGCGCGAACCCTCCGGGTCCTACGAGCAGTACTTC
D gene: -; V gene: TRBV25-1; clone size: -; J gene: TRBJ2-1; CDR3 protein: CASKYTGSYNEQFF; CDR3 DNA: TGTGCCAGCAAGTACACGGGTTCATACAATGAGCAGTTCTTC
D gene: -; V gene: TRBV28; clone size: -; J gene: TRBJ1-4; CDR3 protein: CASGPRPGTSGEKLFF; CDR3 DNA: TGTGCCAGCGGACCAAGGCCGGGGACATCGGGTGAAAAACTGTTTTTT